The 30 T cell receptor beta chains reported below all come from one sample, sequenced in a study of T cell changes during pregnancy in multiple sclerosis. Profiled with immunoSEQ multiplex PCR; TCRdb holds only in-frame clones, not every one. In the table there are just under 20,000 clones, 70% to 90% of which are singletons. Sequencing used CD8+ T cells from peripheral blood mononuclear cells, obtained in the third trimester of pregnancy. These receptors were collected from a female donor in good health, enrolled as a control in a pregnancy study.

V usage is TRBV13 and J usage is TRBJ2-7, with a weak D call TRBD1 (5 bases). The V end was cut by 4 bases, the J end by 2 bases, with 12 bases between. This CDR3 is 14 amino acids long. Germline loops: CDR1 PRHDT, CDR2 FYEKMQ (reference sequence). Here the CDR3 DNA reads TGTGCCAGCAGCTCCGACAGAGTTGCCTACGAGCAGTACTTC. Its protein product is CASSSDRVAYEQYF.

V and J are TRBV5-6 and TRBJ1-1; tentatively, D is TRBD1 (6 bases). The CDR3 contains 15 residues. The germline V gene encodes CDR1 SGHDT and CDR2 YYEEEE. V was cut by 4 bases and J by 1 base, with 14 bases left in between. The CDR3 region has the DNA TGTGCCAGCAGCCCTCGAGGCAGGGGGAACACTGAAGCTTTCTTT. Protein: CASSPRGRGNTEAFF.

This clone was seen only a few times. CDR3 in amino acids: CASSVDRATEAFF. In DNA, the CDR3 is TGTGCCAGCAGTGTTGACAGGGCCACTGAAGCTTTCTTT. The gene calls are TRBV27 and TRBJ1-1; 7 bases match TRBD1. CDR3 length equals 13 residues. CDR1 and CDR2 from the germline V gene are MNHEY and SMNVEV (reference sequence). J gave up 4 bases and V 5 bases, and 4 bases lay outside the gene matches.

V is TRBV27 and J is TRBJ2-3; the match to TRBD2 covers 10 bases. Unmatched junction bases numbered 4, after V lost 10 bases and J lost 0 bases. This CDR3 spans 14 amino acids. Germline CDR1 is MNHEY and CDR2 is SMNVEV (reference sequence). The CDR3: CATSGGASTDTQYF. As DNA, the CDR3 is TGTGCCACCAGCGGGGGGGCGAGCACAGATACGCAGTATTTT.

The chain employs TRBV5-5 and TRBJ1-1, with a weak D call TRBD1 (6 bases). The CDR3 has 12 residues. Germline CDR1 and CDR2: SGHKS and YYEKEE (reference sequence). The V end was cut by 7 bases, the J end by 4 bases, with 11 bases between. The CDR3: CASQGFGTEAFF. In DNA form, the CDR3 reads TGTGCCAGCCAGGGGTTCGGCACTGAAGCTTTCTTT.

This chain joins TRBV6-4 and TRBJ1-6; TRBD1 might be the D (5 bases). CDR1 and CDR2 from the germline V gene are MRHNA and SNTAGT. V lost 2 bases to trimming and J lost 10 bases, with 12 bases between them. This CDR3 is built from 14 residues. In DNA, the CDR3 is TGTGCCAGCAGTGACGGGGCAGGCGGATCACCCCTCCACTTT. This encodes CASSDGAGGSPLHF.

This rearrangement joins TRBV27 to TRBJ2-2, with a tentative D call TRBD1 (6 bases). Germline loops: CDR1 MNHEY, CDR2 SMNVEV (reference sequence). The CDR3 contains 17 residues. The germline V and J ends were trimmed by 2 bases and 0 bases, with 13 bases remaining between them. Here the CDR3 DNA reads TGTGCCAGCAGTTTACTCTACAAGGGGGCGAACACCGGGGAGCTGTTTTTT. Protein sequence: CASSLLYKGANTGELFF.

V and J are TRBV7-2 and TRBJ1-1; the match to TRBD1 covers 7 bases. Trimming cost V 1 base and J 3 bases; bases outside gene matches: 5. Germline V CDR1 and CDR2: SGHTA, FQGNSA. The length of the CDR3 is 15 residues. CDR3 region: CASSLDRGADTEAFF. The CDR3 DNA sequence: TGTGCCAGCAGCTTAGACAGGGGCGCAGACACTGAAGCTTTCTTT.

The chain carries TRBV6-4 and TRBJ1-1; D is perhaps TRBD1 (6 bases). The CDR3 spans 14 residues. The germline CDR1 and CDR2 sequences are MRHNA and SNTAGT. V was pared by 6 bases and J by 5 bases, with 16 bases between. In DNA, the CDR3 is TGTGCCAGCAGGGGACCAGGGGCCGTAACTGAAGCTTTCTTT. Protein product: CASRGPGAVTEAFF.

V gene TRBV27 combines with J gene TRBJ2-2, with 7 nucleotides matching TRBD2. V lost 5 bases and J lost 6; bases outside the gene matches: 9. This CDR3 has 15 residues. From germline, CDR1 is MNHEY and CDR2 SMNVEV (reference sequence). CDR3 coding DNA: TGTGCCAGCAGTCACGGGTCCGCGGGGGCCGGGGAGCTGTTTTTT. It codes for CASSHGSAGAGELFF.

The V call is TRBV7-8, the J call TRBJ2-2; possibly TRBD2 for D (7 bases). The V and J ends lost 1 base and 3 bases respectively, with 12 bases between them. The CDR3 spans 16 residues. Germline lookup yields CDR1 SGHVS and CDR2 FQNEAQ. The CDR3 is CASSLDGRGDTGELFF. Written as DNA, the CDR3 is TGTGCCAGCAGCTTAGATGGGAGGGGGGACACCGGGGAGCTGTTTTTT.

The rearrangement joins TRBV4-3 to TRBJ1-3; possible D gene TRBD1, 6 bases. Germline V gene data show CDR1 as LGHNA and CDR2 as YSLEER. V lost 0 bases and J 3 bases, leaving 15 bases between the germline ends. CDR3 size: 17 residues. CDR3 protein: CASSQEDGGQFGNTIYF. DNA of the CDR3: TGCGCCAGCAGCCAAGAGGACGGGGGGCAGTTTGGAAACACCATATATTTT.

This rearrangement joins TRBV4-2 to TRBJ2-7, with 8 bases fitting TRBD1. V lost 4 bases, J lost 6 bases, and 14 bases stayed unmatched. The CDR3 spans 16 residues. The germline V gene encodes CDR1 LGHNA and CDR2 YNFKEQ. CDR3 in DNA: TGTGCCAGCAGCCGCCAGAACCTTGGACAGGGAACCGAGCAGTACTTC. Its protein is CASSRQNLGQGTEQYF.

The chain has TRBV10-3 and TRBJ1-2; D is unresolved. The CDR3 length is 14 residues. Germline V gene sequence: CDR1 ENHRY, CDR2 SYGVKD. Between the trimmed V and J ends, which lost 0 bases and 7 bases, there was a span of 12 bases. CDR3 loop: CAISESGESSGYTF. CDR3 nucleotides: TGTGCCATCAGTGAGTCCGGGGAGTCAAGTGGCTACACCTTC.

On this clone: Other DNA sequences in the sample encode the same CDR3. The rearrangement joins TRBV15 to TRBJ1-2; TRBD1 matches at 9 bases. V trimming: 2 bases; J trimming: 8 bases; junction bases outside the gene matches: 9. Germline V gene sequence: CDR1 LNHNV, CDR2 YYDKDF (reference sequence). CDR3 length equals 15 residues. This chain's CDR3 is CATSRTGTGKKGYTF. The CDR3 nucleotides read TGTGCCACCAGCAGAACTGGGACAGGGAAAAAAGGCTACACCTTC. Based on the CDR3 plus reference TRBV15 and TRBJ1-2, the full variable domain is DAMVIQNPRYQVTQFGKPVTLSCSQTLNHNVMYWYQQKSSQAPKLLFHYYDKDFNNEADTPDNFQSRRPNTSFCFLDIRSPGLGDTAMYLCATSRTGTGKKGYTFGSGTRLTVV.

V usage is TRBV6-5 and J usage is TRBJ1-5, with 7 bases identical to TRBD1. This CDR3 region has 15 residues. Per germline, CDR1 MNHEY and CDR2 SVGAGI. With V trimmed by 6 bases and J by 0 bases, 5 bases remained unmatched. This chain's CDR3 is CASSRDRDSNQPQHF. Written as DNA, the CDR3 is TGTGCCAGCAGCCGCGACAGGGATAGCAATCAGCCCCAGCATTTT.

The chain employs TRBV5-4 and TRBJ1-1; maybe TRBD1 (5 bases). CDR3 length equals 13 residues. Germline CDR1 and CDR2: SGHNT and YYREEE (reference sequence). V lost 2 bases and J 6 bases, leaving 11 bases between the germline ends. The CDR3 coding sequence is TGTGCCAGCAGCTTTCGGGGGACCCCTGAAGCTTTCTTT. It translates to CASSFRGTPEAFF.

The count of this clone is one. The V and J genes are TRBV9 and TRBJ1-2, with TRBD1 matching over 11 bases. Looked up from germline, CDR1 is SGDLS and CDR2 is YYNGEE. After removal of 2 bases from V and 6 bases from J, the junction contained 3 bases not matched to a gene. The CDR3 is 14 amino acids. The CDR3 loop is CASSVGQGADGYTF. DNA of the CDR3: TGTGCCAGCAGCGTCGGACAGGGGGCAGATGGCTACACCTTC.

The rearrangement links TRBV7-9 to TRBJ2-2, with a possible D match to TRBD2 (5 bases). Germline V lookup: CDR1 SEHNR, CDR2 FQNEAQ (reference sequence). The germline V and J ends were trimmed by 10 bases and 6 bases, with 12 bases remaining between them. CDR3 size: 12 residues. The chain's CDR3 is CATQDGAGELFF. CDR3 sequence (DNA): TGTGCCACCCAAGACGGGGCCGGGGAGCTGTTTTTT.

This chain connects TRBV7-3 to TRBJ1-6; D is uncertain. Germline V gene sequence: CDR1 SGHTA, CDR2 FQGTGA. This CDR3 region has 13 residues. V dropped 2 bases and J dropped 10 bases, with 9 bases sitting between them. The CDR3 DNA reads TGTGCCAGCAGCTTAGACGGGTACTCACCCCTCCACTTT. Translated: CASSLDGYSPLHF. Using reference TRBV7-3 and TRBJ1-6 for the parts outside the CDR3, the full variable domain is GAGVSQTPSNKVTEKGKYVELRCDPISGHTALYWYRQSLGQGPEFLIYFQGTGAADDSGLPNDRFFAVRPEGSVSTLKIQRTERGDSAVYLCASSLDGYSPLHFGNGTRLTVT.

This chain connects TRBV15 to TRBJ1-2; perhaps TRBD1 as D (5 bases). The germline V gene has CDR1 LNHNV and CDR2 YYDKDF (reference sequence). CDR3 length: 16 amino acids. The V end was cut by 0 bases, the J end by 7 bases, with 18 bases between. The CDR3 nucleotides are TGTGCCACCAGCAGAGATAAGGGACGCGGGGCGAGTGGCTACACCTTC. Amino acids: CATSRDKGRGASGYTF.

About this clone itself: One end of the junction fails to match germline, which may point to a read error. The V call is TRBV2, the J call TRBJ2-3; D might be TRBD1 (5 bases). Germline assignment: CDR1 SNHLY and CDR2 FYNNEI. The CDR3 contains 15 residues. The CDR3 here is CARSEQAGITDTQYF. The CDR3 region has the DNA TGTGCCCGCAGTGAACAGGCAGGTATCACAGATACGCAGTATTTT.

This sequence joins TRBV5-6 and TRBJ2-5; 8 positions match TRBD2. This CDR3 spans 14 amino acids. The germline V gene has CDR1 SGHDT and CDR2 YYEEEE. After removal of 4 bases from V and 1 base from J, the junction contained 3 bases not matched to a gene. CDR3 protein: CASSGGGTQETQYF. The DNA for the CDR3 is TGTGCCAGCAGCGGCGGGGGGACCCAAGAGACCCAGTACTTC.

This clone appeared a few times. The rearrangement links TRBV6-4 to TRBJ2-1; TRBD2 aligns across 8 bases. CDR3 length: 15 amino acids. Germline V lookup: CDR1 MRHNA, CDR2 SNTAGT. V lost 3 bases, J lost 3 bases, and 4 bases stayed unmatched. CDR3 amino acids: CASSEVAGFYNEQFF. The CDR3, as DNA: TGTGCCAGCAGTGAGGTAGCGGGGTTCTACAATGAGCAGTTCTTC.

The chain employs TRBV14 and TRBJ2-5; 7 positions agree with TRBD1. Germline V lookup: CDR1 SGHDN, CDR2 FVKESK. Trimming took 0 bases from V and 1 from J; bases not matched to a gene: 5. The CDR3 covers 16 residues. CDR3 residues: CASSQDARGFQETQYF. CDR3 DNA sequence: TGTGCCAGCAGCCAAGATGCCAGGGGGTTCCAAGAGACCCAGTACTTC.

V gene TRBV7-2 combines with J gene TRBJ2-6; 7 bases map to TRBD2. Germline lookup yields CDR1 SGHTA and CDR2 FQGNSA. The CDR3 is 17 amino acids. Trimming removed 0 bases from V and 0 bases from J; junction bases left unmatched: 2. The CDR3 loop is CASSLASGVSGANVLTF. DNA of the CDR3: TGTGCCAGCAGCTTAGCCAGCGGGGTCTCTGGGGCCAACGTCCTGACTTTC.

The rearrangement joins TRBV14 to TRBJ2-7, with 8 bases aligning to TRBD2. Germline CDR1 reads SGHDN; CDR2 reads FVKESK. The ends lost 1 base at V and 1 base at J; junction bases unmatched: 3. The CDR3 contains 15 residues. Here the CDR3 reads CASSQGGGPSYEQYF. CDR3 coding DNA: TGTGCCAGCAGCCAAGGCGGGGGGCCTTCCTACGAGCAGTACTTC.

The chain has TRBV7-2 and TRBJ1-5; D not resolved. Trimming pared 2 bases from V and 5 bases from J, leaving 10 bases between. The CDR3 totals 14 residues. Germline V gene data show CDR1 as SGHTA and CDR2 as FQGNSA. CDR3 nucleotides: TGTGCCAGCAGCTTAAATGGGCATGATCAGCCCCAGCATTTT. This codes for CASSLNGHDQPQHF. Full variable domain (rest looked up from reference TRBV7-2 and TRBJ1-5): GAGVSQSPSNKVTEKGKDVELRCDPISGHTALYWYRQSLGQGLEFLIYFQGNSAPDKSGLPSDRFSAERTGGSVSTLTIQRTQQEDSAVYLCASSLNGHDQPQHFGDGTRLSIL.

CDR3 coding DNA: TGTGCCAGCAGCTTGGGACAGGGGGTTACAGATACGCAGTATTTT. Translating it yields CASSLGQGVTDTQYF. The rearrangement uses TRBV7-6 and TRBJ2-3, with 11 bases matching TRBD1. Germline V lookup: CDR1 SGHVS, CDR2 FNYEAQ. This CDR3 region has 15 residues. Trimming removed 3 bases from V and 3 bases from J; junction bases left unmatched: 2.

Comments on this clone: A junction boundary mismatches the germline segment, possibly from a read error. The chain couples TRBV9 to TRBJ2-1; 7 nucleotides line up with TRBD1. Germline V gene sequence: CDR1 SGDLS, CDR2 YYNGEE. This CDR3 contains 15 residues. This chain's CDR3 is CVSRQGDSSYNEQFF. Here the CDR3 DNA reads TGTGTCAGCAGGCAGGGGGATAGCTCCTACAATGAGCAGTTCTTC.